The next 6 T cell receptor beta chains were all read from a single sample in a study of control samples from healthy donors and cancer patients. The method was immunoSEQ multiplex PCR; TCRdb's version includes in-frame clones alone and lacks a portion of them. The table records 100,000 to 150,000 clones, approximately 88% of them present only once. The specimen sequenced was blood. These receptors were taken from a man in his fifties in good health.

The genes are TRBV6-5 and TRBJ2-1; 7 nucleotides match TRBD2. The CDR3 runs 15 residues. V lost 0 bases to trimming and J lost 2 bases; unmatched junction nucleotides: 1. Per the germline V gene, CDR1 is MNHEY and CDR2 is SVGAGI. The chain's CDR3 is CASSYSAGAYNEQFF. Written as DNA, the CDR3 is TGTGCCAGCAGTTACTCGGCGGGGGCCTACAATGAGCAGTTCTTC.

The chain employs TRBV19 and TRBJ1-1; D gene uncertain. This CDR3 comprises 15 residues. V lost 9 bases and J 2 bases, leaving 19 bases between the germline ends. Germline-derived CDR1 and CDR2 are LNHDA and SQIVND (reference sequence). The CDR3 reads CASQKREGGNTEAFF. CDR3 in DNA: TGTGCCAGCCAAAAAAGAGAGGGAGGCAACACTGAAGCTTTCTTT.

V usage is TRBV2 and J usage is TRBJ2-3, with 8 bases matching TRBD2. The CDR3 sequence is 14 residues long. The J segment lost 3 bases and the V segment lost 6 bases, leaving 5 bases of the junction unmatched. The germline V gene has CDR1 SNHLY and CDR2 FYNNEI. The CDR3 DNA reads TGTGCCAGCAGGCCCGGGAGGGCTACAGATACGCAGTATTTT. It yields the protein CASRPGRATDTQYF.

The genes are TRBV7-2 and TRBJ2-1, with a tentative D call TRBD1 (6 bases). V lost 6 bases and J lost 1, with 10 bases in between. The length of the CDR3 is 14 residues. Looked up from germline, CDR1 is SGHTA and CDR2 is FQGNSA. The CDR3 region is CASSSTGSYNEQFF. In DNA, the CDR3 is TGTGCCAGCAGTTCGACAGGATCCTACAATGAGCAGTTCTTC.

The chain employs TRBV5-8 and TRBJ2-7; possible D gene TRBD2, 5 bases. The length of the CDR3 is 13 residues. Germline V CDR1 and CDR2: SGHTS, YDEGEE. The V end lost 7 bases, the J end lost 5 bases, and 16 bases lay between the germline ends. The CDR3 is CASPTWTGNEQYF. The CDR3, as DNA: TGTGCCAGCCCCACTTGGACTGGGAACGAGCAGTACTTC.

This sequence joins TRBV10-3 and TRBJ1-1; D gene ambiguous. The CDR3 extends over 13 amino acids. The V gene's germline CDR1 is ENHRY and CDR2 SYGVKD. V dropped 10 bases and J dropped 1 base, with 13 bases sitting between them. The CDR3 nucleotides read TGTGCCACCACAGCCGTTTCGAACACTGAAGCTTTCTTT. Its protein is CATTAVSNTEAFF.